These T cell receptor beta chains were read from a single sample in a study of cytomegalovirus exposure and HLA in healthy donors. TCRdb's table, derived via immunoSEQ multiplex PCR, lists solely in-frame clones and lacks some. The table lists under 200,000 clones, 86% of them singletons. The sequencing sample was made of PBMCs. The receptor set was obtained from a woman aged 25 to 39 in good health and CMV-seronegative. CDR3s include the opening cysteine and the closing phenylalanine or tryptophan. The order of the fields is J gene, clone size, D gene, V gene, CDR3 protein, CDR3 DNA. D genes are given only for firm matches. Only some rows state a clone size, as once, few, many or a class for expanded clones.

j_call: TRBJ2-1; clone_size: -; d_call: TRBD2; v_call: TRBV14; cdr3_aa: CASSQGSGALDEQFF; cdr3_nt: TGTGCCAGCAGCCAAGGGAGCGGGGCTTTGGATGAGCAGTTCTTC
j_call: TRBJ2-5; clone_size: -; d_call: -; v_call: TRBV5-1; cdr3_aa: CASTRDPQETQYF; cdr3_nt: TGCGCCAGCACCCGGGATCCCCAAGAGACCCAGTACTTC
j_call: TRBJ2-1; clone_size: few; d_call: TRBD2; v_call: TRBV6-6; cdr3_aa: CASSSRLADYNEQFF; cdr3_nt: TGTGCCAGCAGTTCGAGACTAGCGGACTACAATGAGCAGTTCTTC
j_call: TRBJ2-7; clone_size: once; d_call: TRBD2; v_call: TRBV5-4; cdr3_aa: CASSPGLAGSYEQYF; cdr3_nt: TGTGCCAGCAGCCCTGGACTAGCGGGCTCCTACGAGCAGTACTTC
j_call: TRBJ1-1; clone_size: -; d_call: -; v_call: TRBV18; cdr3_aa: CASSQGTTTGFWRNTEAFF; cdr3_nt: TGTGCCAGCTCTCAGGGAACCACAACAGGATTCTGGCGAAACACTGAAGCTTTCTTT
j_call: TRBJ2-2; clone_size: once; d_call: TRBD2; v_call: TRBV29-1; cdr3_aa: CSVEMGTSGYTGELFF; cdr3_nt: TGCAGCGTTGAAATGGGGACTAGCGGCTACACCGGGGAGCTGTTTTTT
j_call: TRBJ1-1; clone_size: -; d_call: -; v_call: TRBV11-2; cdr3_aa: CASSRLTVTEAFF; cdr3_nt: TGTGCCAGCAGCCGCTTGACAGTCACTGAAGCTTTCTTT
j_call: TRBJ2-1; clone_size: -; d_call: -; v_call: TRBV9; cdr3_aa: CASSVGGGDNEQFF; cdr3_nt: TGTGCCAGCAGCGTAGGAGGCGGGGACAATGAGCAGTTCTTC
j_call: TRBJ1-6; clone_size: -; d_call: -; v_call: TRBV2; cdr3_aa: CASRNAGETFGSPLHF; cdr3_nt: TGTGCCAGCAGAAATGCAGGGGAAACTTTCGGGTCACCCCTCCACTTT
j_call: TRBJ1-1; clone_size: -; d_call: TRBD1; v_call: TRBV19; cdr3_aa: CASSKGDRRTEAFF; cdr3_nt: TGTGCCAGTAGTAAGGGGGACAGAAGGACTGAAGCTTTCTTT
j_call: TRBJ2-1; clone_size: -; d_call: TRBD1; v_call: TRBV14; cdr3_aa: CASSQGQGLGNEQFF; cdr3_nt: TGTGCCAGCAGCCAAGGACAGGGCCTAGGCAATGAGCAGTTCTTC
j_call: TRBJ2-5; clone_size: -; d_call: TRBD2; v_call: TRBV5-1; cdr3_aa: CASSFGGGLQETQYF; cdr3_nt: TGCGCCAGCAGCTTCGGGGGGGGTTTACAAGAGACCCAGTACTTC
j_call: TRBJ2-3; clone_size: -; d_call: TRBD1; v_call: TRBV7-3; cdr3_aa: CASSRTGGDTQYF; cdr3_nt: TGTGCCAGCAGCAGGACAGGGGGAGATACGCAGTATTTT
j_call: TRBJ2-1; clone_size: -; d_call: -; v_call: TRBV11-3; cdr3_aa: CASSLTGDTYNEQFF; cdr3_nt: TGTGCCAGCAGCTTAACTGGGGACACCTACAATGAGCAGTTCTTC